This T cell receptor (beta chain) was observed in a study of OX40 agonist ivuxolimab in advanced cancers. Across the study: Ivuxolimab, which patients received intravenously every 2 weeks, was dosed at 0.01 to 10 mg/kg. The dose-escalation cohort had hepatocellular carcinoma, melanoma, renal cell or head and neck cancer.

The CDR3 is made up of 14 amino acids. Germline CDR1 is SGDLS and CDR2 is YYNGEE. Trimming removed 0 bases from V and 2 bases from J, with 8 bases in between. Sequencing used immunoSEQ multiplex PCR; TCRdb keeps in-frame clones, though not all of them. The repertoire holds 75,000 to 95,000 clones, with around 87% as singletons. Overall study findings and caveats: CD4+ T cells averaged fewer expanded clones than CD8+ T cells.

Comment on this clone: The target antigen is unknown.

V usage is TRBV9 and J usage is TRBJ1-1, with D perhaps TRBD1 (5 bases). The source was CD4+ or CD8+ T cells sorted from blood, collected in a trial of the OX40 agonist ivuxolimab. The TCR originated in an adult with an advanced solid tumor such as melanoma, head and neck, liver or kidney cancer. This CDR3 is CASSVGRENTEAFF. The CDR3 nucleotides read TGTGCCAGCAGCGTAGGCAGGGAAAACACTGAAGCTTTCTTT.